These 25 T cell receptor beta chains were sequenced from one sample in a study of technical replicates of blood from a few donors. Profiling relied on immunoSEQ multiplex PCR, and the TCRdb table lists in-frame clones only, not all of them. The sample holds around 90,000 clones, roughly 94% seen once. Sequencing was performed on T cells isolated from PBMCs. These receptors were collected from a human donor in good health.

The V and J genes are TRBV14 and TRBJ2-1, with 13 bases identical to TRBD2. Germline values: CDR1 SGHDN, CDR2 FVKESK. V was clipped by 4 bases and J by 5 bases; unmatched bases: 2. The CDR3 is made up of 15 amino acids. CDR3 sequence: CASSRTSGSDNEQFF. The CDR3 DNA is TGTGCCAGCAGCCGGACTAGCGGGAGCGACAATGAGCAGTTCTTC.

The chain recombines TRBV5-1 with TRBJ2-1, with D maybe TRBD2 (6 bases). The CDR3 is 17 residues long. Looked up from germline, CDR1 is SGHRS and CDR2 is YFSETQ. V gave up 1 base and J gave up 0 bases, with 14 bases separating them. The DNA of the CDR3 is TGCGCCAGCAGCTTGCCTCGGGACTTTGGCTCCTACAATGAGCAGTTCTTC. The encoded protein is CASSLPRDFGSYNEQFF. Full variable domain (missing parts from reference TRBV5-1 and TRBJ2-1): KAGVTQTPRYLIKTRGQQVTLSCSPISGHRSVSWYQQTPGQGLQFLFEYFSETQRNKGNFPGRFSGRQFSNSRSEMNVSTLELGDSALYLCASSLPRDFGSYNEQFFGPGTRLTVL.

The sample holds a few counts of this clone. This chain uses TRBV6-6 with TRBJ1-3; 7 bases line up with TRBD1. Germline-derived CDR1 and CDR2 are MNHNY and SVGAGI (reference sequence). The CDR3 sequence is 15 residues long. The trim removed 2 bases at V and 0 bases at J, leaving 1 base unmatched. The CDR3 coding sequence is TGTGCCAGCAGTTACGGGACAGCCTCTGGAAACACCATATATTTT. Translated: CASSYGTASGNTIYF.

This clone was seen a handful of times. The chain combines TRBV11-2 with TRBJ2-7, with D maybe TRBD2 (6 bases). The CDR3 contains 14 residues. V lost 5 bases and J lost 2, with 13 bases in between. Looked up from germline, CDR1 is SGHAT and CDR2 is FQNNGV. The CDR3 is CASSREVAAYEQYF. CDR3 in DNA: TGTGCCAGCAGCCGCGAGGTAGCGGCCTACGAGCAGTACTTC.

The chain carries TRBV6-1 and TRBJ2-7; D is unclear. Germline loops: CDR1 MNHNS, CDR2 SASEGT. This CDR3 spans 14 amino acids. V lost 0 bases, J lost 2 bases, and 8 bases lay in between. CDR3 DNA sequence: TGTGCCAGCAGTGAAGCCCCAGAAGCCTACGAGCAGTACTTC. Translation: CASSEAPEAYEQYF.

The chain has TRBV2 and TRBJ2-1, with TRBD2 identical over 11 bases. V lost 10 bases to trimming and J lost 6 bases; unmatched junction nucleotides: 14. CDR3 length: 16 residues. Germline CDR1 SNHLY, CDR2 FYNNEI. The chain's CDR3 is CATSPAGLAATNEQFF. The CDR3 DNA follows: TGTGCCACCTCTCCGGCGGGACTAGCGGCCACCAATGAGCAGTTCTTC. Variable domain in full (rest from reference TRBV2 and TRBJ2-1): EPEVTQTPSHQVTQMGQEVILRCVPISNHLYFYWYRQILGQKVEFLVSFYNNEISEKSEIFDDQFSVERPDGSNFTLKIRSTKLEDSAMYFCATSPAGLAATNEQFFGPGTRLTVL.

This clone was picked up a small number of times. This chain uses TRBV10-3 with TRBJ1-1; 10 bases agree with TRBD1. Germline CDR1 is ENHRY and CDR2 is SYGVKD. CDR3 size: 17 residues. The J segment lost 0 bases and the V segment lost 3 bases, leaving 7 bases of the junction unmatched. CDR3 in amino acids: CAISEPTGGRMNTEAFF. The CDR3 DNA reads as TGTGCCATCAGTGAACCGACAGGGGGCAGAATGAACACTGAAGCTTTCTTT.

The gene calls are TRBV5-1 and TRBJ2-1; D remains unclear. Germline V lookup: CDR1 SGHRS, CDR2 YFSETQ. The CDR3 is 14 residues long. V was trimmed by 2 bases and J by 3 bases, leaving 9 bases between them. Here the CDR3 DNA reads TGCGCCAGCAGCTTCCAAGGCGGCTACAATGAGCAGTTCTTC. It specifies CASSFQGGYNEQFF.

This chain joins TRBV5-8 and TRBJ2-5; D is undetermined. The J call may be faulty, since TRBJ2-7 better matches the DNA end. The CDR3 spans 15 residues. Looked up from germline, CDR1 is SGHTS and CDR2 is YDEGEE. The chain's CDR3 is CASSLRFESSYEQYF. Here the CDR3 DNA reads TGTGCCAGCAGCTTGCGGTTTGAGAGCTCCTACGAGCAGTACTTC.

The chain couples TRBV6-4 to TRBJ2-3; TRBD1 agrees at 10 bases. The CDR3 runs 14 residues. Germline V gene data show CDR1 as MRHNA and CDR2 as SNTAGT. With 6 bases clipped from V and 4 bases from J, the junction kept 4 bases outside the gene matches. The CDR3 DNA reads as TGTGCCAGCAGCCGGGACAGGGGCCCAGATACGCAGTATTTT. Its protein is CASSRDRGPDTQYF.

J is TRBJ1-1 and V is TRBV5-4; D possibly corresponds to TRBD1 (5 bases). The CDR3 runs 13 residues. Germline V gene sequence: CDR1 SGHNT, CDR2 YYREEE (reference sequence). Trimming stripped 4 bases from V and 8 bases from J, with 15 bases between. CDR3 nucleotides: TGTGCCAGCAGCCCGGGGACTTTGAGGGAAGCTTTCTTT. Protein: CASSPGTLREAFF.

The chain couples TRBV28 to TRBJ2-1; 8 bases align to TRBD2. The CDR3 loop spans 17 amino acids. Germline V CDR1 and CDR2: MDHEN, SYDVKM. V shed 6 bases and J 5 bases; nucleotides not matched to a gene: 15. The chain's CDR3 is CASRRLTGGVFNNEQFF. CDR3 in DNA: TGTGCCAGCAGACGACTGACGGGGGGGGTTTTCAACAATGAGCAGTTCTTC.

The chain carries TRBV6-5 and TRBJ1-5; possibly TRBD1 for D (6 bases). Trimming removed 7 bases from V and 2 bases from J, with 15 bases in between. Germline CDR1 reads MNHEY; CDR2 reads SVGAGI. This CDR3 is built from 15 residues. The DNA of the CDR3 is TGTGCCAGCAACCCGGGGGGGGCACGCAATCAGCCCCAGCATTTT. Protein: CASNPGGARNQPQHF.

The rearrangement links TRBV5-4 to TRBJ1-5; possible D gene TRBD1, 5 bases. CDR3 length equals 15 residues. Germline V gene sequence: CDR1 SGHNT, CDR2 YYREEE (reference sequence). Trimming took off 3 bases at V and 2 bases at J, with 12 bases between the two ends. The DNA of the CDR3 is TGTGCCAGCAGCTACGGGGGGGGTGGCAATCAGCCCCAGCATTTT. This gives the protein CASSYGGGGNQPQHF.

The CDR3 coding sequence is TGTGCCAGCAGCTCCCCGCCGGGACAGGTTTTCTCCTACGAGCAGTACTTC. This codes for CASSSPPGQVFSYEQYF. The V and J genes are TRBV11-2 and TRBJ2-7; 8 bases agree with TRBD1. With 4 bases clipped from V and 0 bases from J, the junction kept 11 bases outside the gene matches. CDR1 and CDR2 from the germline V gene are SGHAT and FQNNGV. The CDR3 is 17 amino acids.

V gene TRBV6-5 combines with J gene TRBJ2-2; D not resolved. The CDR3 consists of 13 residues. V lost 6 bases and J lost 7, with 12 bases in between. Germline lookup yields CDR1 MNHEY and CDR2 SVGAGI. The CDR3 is CASSGFEDGELFF. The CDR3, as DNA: TGTGCCAGCAGCGGTTTTGAAGACGGGGAGCTGTTTTTT.

CDR3 residues: CASSLRIGMMGLLHF. DNA of the CDR3: TGTGCCAGCAGCTTACGTATAGGGATGATGGGGCTCCTCCACTTT. The J gene is TRBJ1-6, the V gene TRBV5-8, with a possible D match to TRBD1 (5 bases). CDR3 length: 15 amino acids. In germline, CDR1 is SGHTS, CDR2 YDEGEE. The V end was cut by 2 bases, the J end by 15 bases, with 21 bases between.

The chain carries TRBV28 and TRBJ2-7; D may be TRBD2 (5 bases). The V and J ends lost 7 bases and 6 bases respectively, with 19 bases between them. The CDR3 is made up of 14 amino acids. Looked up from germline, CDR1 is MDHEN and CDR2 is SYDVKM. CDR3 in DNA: TGTGCCAGCACCGTTAGTCGGGGTACGAGCGAGCAGTACTTC. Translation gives CASTVSRGTSEQYF.

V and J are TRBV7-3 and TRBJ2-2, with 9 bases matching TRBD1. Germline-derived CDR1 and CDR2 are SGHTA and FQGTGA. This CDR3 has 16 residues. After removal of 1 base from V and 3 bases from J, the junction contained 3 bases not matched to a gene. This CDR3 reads CASSLMRQGDTGELFF. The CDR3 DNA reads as TGTGCCAGCAGCTTAATGCGACAGGGGGACACCGGGGAGCTGTTTTTT.

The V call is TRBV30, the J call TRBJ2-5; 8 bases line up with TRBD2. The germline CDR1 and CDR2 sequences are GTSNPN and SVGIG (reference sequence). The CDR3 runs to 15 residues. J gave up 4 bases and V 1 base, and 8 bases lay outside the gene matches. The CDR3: CAWSEGLGISETQYF. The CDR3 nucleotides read TGTGCCTGGAGTGAGGGACTAGGGATTTCAGAGACCCAGTACTTC.

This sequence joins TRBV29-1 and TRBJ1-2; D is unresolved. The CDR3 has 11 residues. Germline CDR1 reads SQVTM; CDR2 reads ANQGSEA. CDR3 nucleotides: TGCAGTAGTGGTGGGCACTATGGCTACACCTTC. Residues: CSSGGHYGYTF.

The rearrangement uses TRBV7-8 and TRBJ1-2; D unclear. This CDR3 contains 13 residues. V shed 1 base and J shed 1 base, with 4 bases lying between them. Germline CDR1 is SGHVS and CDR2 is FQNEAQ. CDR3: CASSLGGNYGYTF. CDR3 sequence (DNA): TGTGCCAGCAGCTTAGGCGGTAACTATGGCTACACCTTC.

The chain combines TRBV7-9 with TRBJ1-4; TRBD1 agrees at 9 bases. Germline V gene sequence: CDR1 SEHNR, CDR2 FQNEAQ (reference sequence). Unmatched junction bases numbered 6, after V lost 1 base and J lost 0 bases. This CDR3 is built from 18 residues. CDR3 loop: CASSLDYRGLATNEKLFF. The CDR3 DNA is TGTGCCAGCAGCTTAGACTACAGGGGGCTTGCAACTAATGAAAAACTGTTTTTT.

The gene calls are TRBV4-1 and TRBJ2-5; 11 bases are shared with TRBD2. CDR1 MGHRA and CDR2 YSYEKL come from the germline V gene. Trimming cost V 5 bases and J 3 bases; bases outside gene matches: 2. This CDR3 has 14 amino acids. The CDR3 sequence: CASSAGLAEETQYF. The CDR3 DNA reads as TGCGCCAGCAGCGCGGGACTAGCGGAAGAGACCCAGTACTTC.

In DNA, the CDR3 is TGTGCCAGCAGTTACTCGTGGCGGGATGGCTACACCTTC. It encodes CASSYSWRDGYTF. The chain carries TRBV6-5 and TRBJ1-2, with D uncertain. The CDR3 totals 13 residues. Trimming shortened V by 0 bases and J by 6 bases, and 8 bases separated the two germline ends. CDR1 MNHEY and CDR2 SVGAGI come from the germline V gene.